This entry concerns a single T cell receptor (beta chain). Study members were between about 18 and 100 years old and lived in 20 to 30 US regions. In assigning cohorts, the study relied on participant-reported clinical history. The germline V gene encodes CDR1 SGHVS and CDR2 FQNEAQ. After removal of 5 bases from V and 3 bases from J, the junction contained 12 bases not matched to a gene. This CDR3 is built from 18 residues. These data originate in a study of blood T cell repertoires in COVID-19. In the original processing: The authors estimated nucleated cell counts from reference gene primer amplification. Generated by immunoSEQ multiplex PCR, the TCRdb table keeps only in-frame clones and is missing some. Clone size and V and J calls were adopted from that table, with D and trimming inferred from the DNA. Of roughly 200,000 clones listed, more than 80% are singletons.

Sequencing was performed on PBMCs or T cells enriched from blood (not recorded which). The V call is TRBV7-8, the J call TRBJ2-7, with TRBD2 identical over 14 bases. The receptor's source is a man aged 40-49 years who had recovered from COVID-19. DNA for the CDR3: TGTGCCAGCAGCCGGGGAAGGACTAGCGGGGGGCTTAACTACGAGCAGTACTTC. It translates to CASSRGRTSGGLNYEQYF.